The 20 T cell receptor beta chains presented below share a single source sample, sequenced in a study of OX40 agonist ivuxolimab in advanced cancers. This table comes from immunoSEQ multiplex PCR, and its TCRdb copy is limited to in-frame clones, with some not included. The table includes about 71,000 clones, about three quarters detected once. Sequencing used CD4+ or CD8+ T cells sorted from blood, obtained in a trial of the OX40 agonist ivuxolimab. The receptors here all came from an adult with an advanced solid tumor such as melanoma, head and neck, liver or kidney cancer.

The chain has TRBV11-3 and TRBJ2-7; 7 bases are shared with TRBD1. The CDR3 extends over 13 amino acids. The V gene's germline CDR1 is SGHNT and CDR2 YENEEA. J gave up 4 bases and V 3 bases, and 3 bases lay outside the gene matches. CDR3 sequence: CASSLKQGYEQYF. The CDR3 nucleotides read TGTGCCAGCAGCTTGAAACAGGGGTACGAGCAGTACTTC.

This clone was counted only a few times. The CDR3 loop is CASRVSVSLVGEQFF. In DNA, the CDR3 is TGTGCCAGCAGAGTTAGCGTGAGTCTCGTCGGTGAGCAGTTCTTC. The chain is built from TRBV7-8 and TRBJ2-1; the D gene is possibly TRBD2 (5 bases). Deletions cut 6 bases from V and 9 bases from J, with 21 bases between. The CDR3 consists of 15 residues. Looked up from germline, CDR1 is SGHVS and CDR2 is FQNEAQ.

This clone was found once. The chain recombines TRBV6-1 with TRBJ1-4, with TRBD1 matching 8 bases. The CDR3 has 15 residues. V shed 2 bases, J shed 7 bases, and the junction held 6 bases outside the gene matches. In germline, CDR1 is MNHNS, CDR2 SASEGT. DNA of the CDR3: TGTGCCAGCAGTGAAATGGCAGGGGGCGGTGAAAAACTGTTTTTT. It is translated as CASSEMAGGGEKLFF.

This clone was detected a few times. The chain carries TRBV7-3 and TRBJ2-1; TRBD1 aligns across 8 bases. Germline CDR1 and CDR2: SGHTA and FQGTGA. This CDR3 is 13 amino acids long. V lost 5 bases and J lost 4; bases outside the gene matches: 1. As DNA, the CDR3 is TGTGCCAGCAGCCGGGACAGGTACAATGAGCAGTTCTTC. Translating it yields CASSRDRYNEQFF.

The V and J genes are TRBV5-1 and TRBJ1-2; TRBD1 might be the D (5 bases). Germline CDR1 reads SGHRS; CDR2 reads YFSETQ. Between the trimmed V and J ends, which lost 2 bases and 4 bases, there was a span of 6 bases. The CDR3 contains 12 residues. The chain's CDR3 is CASSFDSYGYTF. In DNA, the CDR3 is TGCGCCAGCAGCTTTGACAGCTATGGCTACACCTTC.

The V gene is TRBV30, the J gene TRBJ2-1; 11 bases agree with TRBD2. The CDR3 is 17 amino acids. The junction had 9 bases not matched to a gene; V was cut back by 2 bases and J by 3 bases. Looked up from germline, CDR1 is GTSNPN and CDR2 is SVGIG (reference sequence). CDR3 sequence reads: CAWSRLSSGRVYNEQFF. The CDR3 DNA is TGTGCCTGGAGTAGGTTAAGTAGCGGGAGGGTCTACAATGAGCAGTTCTTC.

The chain couples TRBV5-4 to TRBJ2-6; D unclear. The CDR3 consists of 15 residues. V lost 1 base and J 3 bases, leaving 8 bases between the germline ends. Germline assignment: CDR1 SGHNT and CDR2 YYREEE (reference sequence). The DNA of the CDR3 is TGTGCCAGCAGCTTGCCCCCTGGTGGGGCCAACGTCCTGACTTTC. Its protein is CASSLPPGGANVLTF. Full variable domain (outside the CDR3, taken from reference TRBV5-4 and TRBJ2-6): ETGVTQSPTHLIKTRGQQVTLRCSSQSGHNTVSWYQQALGQGPQFIFQYYREEENGRGNFPPRFSGLQFPNYSSELNVNALELDDSALYLCASSLPPGGANVLTFGAGSRLTVL.

The V call is TRBV5-4, the J call TRBJ1-2; 7 bases align to TRBD1. The CDR3 covers 16 residues. The V segment lost 0 bases and the J segment 4 bases; nucleotides outside the gene matches: 9. Germline V lookup: CDR1 SGHNT, CDR2 YYREEE (reference sequence). As DNA, the CDR3 is TGTGCCAGCAGCTTGGATCCTGCGACAGGGTCCTATGGCTACACCTTC. The encoded protein is CASSLDPATGSYGYTF.

The V and J genes are TRBV19 and TRBJ2-7, with D uncertain. The V end lost 5 bases, the J end lost 2 bases, and 13 bases lay between the germline ends. Germline lookup yields CDR1 LNHDA and CDR2 SQIVND (reference sequence). This CDR3 spans 14 amino acids. The CDR3: CASSSFALAYEQYF. For the CDR3, the DNA is TGTGCCAGTAGTTCTTTCGCCCTAGCCTACGAGCAGTACTTC.

The chain is built from TRBV7-9 and TRBJ2-3; D uncertain. The CDR3 sequence is 16 residues long. Germline V gene sequence: CDR1 SEHNR, CDR2 FQNEAQ (reference sequence). The V and J ends lost 5 bases and 2 bases respectively, with 17 bases between them. The CDR3 DNA is TGTGCCAGCAGCCCCGATACTCTTCCATCCACAGATACGCAGTATTTT. It codes for CASSPDTLPSTDTQYF.

The CDR3 protein is CASSVGQRNQPQHF. In nucleotides, the CDR3 is TGTGCCAGCAGTGTGGGACAGCGCAATCAGCCCCAGCATTTT. The chain couples TRBV6-1 to TRBJ1-5; 7 bases agree with TRBD1. V shed 4 bases, J shed 2 bases, and the junction held 2 bases outside the gene matches. The germline V gene has CDR1 MNHNS and CDR2 SASEGT. CDR3 length: 14 amino acids.

The chain combines TRBV4-2 with TRBJ1-1; a weak D match, TRBD1 (6 bases). The CDR3 spans 14 residues. Looked up from germline, CDR1 is LGHNA and CDR2 is YNFKEQ. V lost 4 bases to trimming and J lost 7 bases, with 16 bases between them. CDR3 amino acids: CASSRPPGANEAFF. CDR3 DNA: TGTGCCAGCAGCCGTCCCCCGGGGGCAAATGAAGCTTTCTTT.

This sequence joins TRBV5-1 and TRBJ2-1; D is unclear. The CDR3 loop spans 15 amino acids. V lost 1 base to trimming and J lost 4 bases, with 12 bases between them. Germline-derived CDR1 and CDR2 are SGHRS and YFSETQ. CDR3 residues: CASSLSSASYNEQFF. As DNA, the CDR3 is TGCGCCAGCAGCTTGAGCTCAGCATCGTACAATGAGCAGTTCTTC.

The J gene is TRBJ2-2, the V gene TRBV7-2; 7 bases line up with TRBD2. Germline V gene lookup returns CDR1 SGHTA and CDR2 FQGNSA. This CDR3 has 15 residues. After removal of 2 bases from V and 8 bases from J, the junction contained 8 bases not matched to a gene. CDR3 coding DNA: TGTGCCAGCAGCTTAAGTTCGACTAGCAGAGGGGAGCTGTTTTTT. Amino acid sequence: CASSLSSTSRGELFF.

This chain uses TRBV13 with TRBJ2-3; D is possibly TRBD2 (5 bases). CDR3 length: 16 amino acids. CDR1 and CDR2 (germline): PRHDT, FYEKMQ (reference sequence). The V gene lost 3 bases and the J gene lost 3 bases, with 16 bases spanning the gap. CDR3 nucleotides: TGTGCCAGCAGCTTCGGCGGGCGCCTAAGAACAGATACGCAGTATTTT. The encoded protein is CASSFGGRLRTDTQYF.

The V and J genes are TRBV18 and TRBJ2-7; TRBD1 is a possible D gene (7 bases). V lost 0 bases to trimming and J lost 5 bases, with 23 bases between them. Germline lookup yields CDR1 KGHSH and CDR2 LQKENI. The CDR3 is 18 residues long. In DNA form, the CDR3 reads TGTGCCAGCTCACCACCATCTTTGCGTAGACAGGGAGGAAACGAGCAGTACTTC. Its protein product is CASSPPSLRRQGGNEQYF.

The CDR3 reads CASRRTGGGEKLFF. The CDR3 DNA follows: TGTGCCAGCAGAAGGACAGGGGGAGGTGAAAAACTGTTTTTT. The chain uses TRBV27 and TRBJ1-4, with TRBD1 matching 10 bases. CDR3 length: 14 residues. CDR1 and CDR2 (germline): MNHEY, SMNVEV (reference sequence). V trimming: 6 bases; J trimming: 7 bases; junction bases outside the gene matches: 5.

J is TRBJ1-6 and V is TRBV2; no clear D. Germline assignment: CDR1 SNHLY and CDR2 FYNNEI. The CDR3 runs 15 residues. The V gene lost 2 bases and the J gene lost 7 bases, with 12 bases spanning the gap. CDR3: CASSENRGSNSPLHF. The CDR3 DNA reads TGTGCCAGCAGTGAAAATAGAGGGAGCAATTCACCCCTCCACTTT.

This chain links TRBV5-4 with TRBJ2-5; 7 nucleotides align to TRBD1. This CDR3 is built from 13 residues. V lost 4 bases, J lost 5 bases, and 5 bases stayed unmatched. Per germline, CDR1 SGHNT and CDR2 YYREEE (reference sequence). The CDR3 nucleotides read TGTGCCAGCAGCACGGGGACAGTTGAGACCCAGTACTTC. Protein: CASSTGTVETQYF.

The chain recombines TRBV4-1 with TRBJ2-5; 7 nucleotides agree with TRBD1. This CDR3 has 15 residues. The germline gives CDR1 MGHRA, CDR2 YSYEKL. V was pared by 4 bases and J by 5 bases, with 10 bases of the junction left unmatched. In nucleotides, the CDR3 is TGCGCCAGCAGCCCAGAGGGACAGCCTAGGGAGACCCAGTACTTC. Its translation is CASSPEGQPRETQYF.